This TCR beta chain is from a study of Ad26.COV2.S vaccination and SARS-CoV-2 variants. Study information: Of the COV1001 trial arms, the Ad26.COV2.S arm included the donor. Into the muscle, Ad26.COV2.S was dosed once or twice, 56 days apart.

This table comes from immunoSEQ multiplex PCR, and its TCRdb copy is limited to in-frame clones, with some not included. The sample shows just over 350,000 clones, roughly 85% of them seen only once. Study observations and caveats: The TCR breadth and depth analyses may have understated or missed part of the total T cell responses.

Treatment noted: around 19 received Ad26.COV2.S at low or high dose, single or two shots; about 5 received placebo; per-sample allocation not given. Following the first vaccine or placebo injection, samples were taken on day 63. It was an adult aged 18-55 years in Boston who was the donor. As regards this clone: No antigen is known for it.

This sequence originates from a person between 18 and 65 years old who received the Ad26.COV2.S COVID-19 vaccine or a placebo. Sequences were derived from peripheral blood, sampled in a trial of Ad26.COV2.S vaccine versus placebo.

The CDR3 region is CASSIKGGSGQYYEQYF. In DNA form, the CDR3 reads TGTGCCAGCAGCATAAAAGGCGGGTCGGGACAGTACTACGAGCAGTACTTC. V gene TRBV7-6 combines with J gene TRBJ2-7; 7 bases are a match to TRBD1. The germline CDR1 and CDR2 sequences are SGHVS and FNYEAQ. The CDR3 runs 17 residues. J lost 3 bases, V lost 5 bases, and 16 bases had no gene match.